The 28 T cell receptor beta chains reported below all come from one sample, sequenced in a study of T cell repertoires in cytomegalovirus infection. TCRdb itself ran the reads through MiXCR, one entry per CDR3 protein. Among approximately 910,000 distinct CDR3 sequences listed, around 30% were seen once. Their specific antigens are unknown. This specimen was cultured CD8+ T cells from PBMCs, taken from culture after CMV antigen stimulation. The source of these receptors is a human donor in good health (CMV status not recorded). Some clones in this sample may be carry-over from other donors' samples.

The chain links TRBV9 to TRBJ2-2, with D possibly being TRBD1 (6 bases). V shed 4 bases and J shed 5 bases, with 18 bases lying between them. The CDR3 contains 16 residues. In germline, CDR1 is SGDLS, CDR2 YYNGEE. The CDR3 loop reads CASSPGQLRGTGELFF. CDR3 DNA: TGTGCCAGCAGCCCTGGACAGCTCAGGGGTACCGGGGAGCTGTTTTTT. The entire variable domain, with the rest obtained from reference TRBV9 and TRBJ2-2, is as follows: DSGVTQTPKHLITATGQRVTLRCSPRSGDLSVYWYQQSLDQGLQFLIQYYNGEERAKGNILERFSAQQFPDLHSELNLSSLELGDSALYFCASSPGQLRGTGELFFGEGSRLTVL.

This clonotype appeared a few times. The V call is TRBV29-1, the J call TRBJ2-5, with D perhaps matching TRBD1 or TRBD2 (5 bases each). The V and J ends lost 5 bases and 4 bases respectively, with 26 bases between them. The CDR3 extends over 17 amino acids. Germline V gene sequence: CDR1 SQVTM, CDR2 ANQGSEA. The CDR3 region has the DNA TGCAGCGTTCTCCTAAGGTGGGACGGTAGTAGGGGAGAGACCCAGTACTTC. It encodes CSVLLRWDGSRGETQYF.

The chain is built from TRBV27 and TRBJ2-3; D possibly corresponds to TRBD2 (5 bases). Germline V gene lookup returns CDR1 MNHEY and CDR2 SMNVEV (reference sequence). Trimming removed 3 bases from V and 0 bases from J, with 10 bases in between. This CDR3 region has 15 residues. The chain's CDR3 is CASSFSGVSTDTQYF. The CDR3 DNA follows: TGTGCCAGCAGTTTTTCCGGGGTCAGCACAGATACGCAGTATTTT.

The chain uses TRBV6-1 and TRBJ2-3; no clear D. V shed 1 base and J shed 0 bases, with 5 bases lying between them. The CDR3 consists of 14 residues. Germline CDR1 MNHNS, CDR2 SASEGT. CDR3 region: CASSEDSSTDTQYF. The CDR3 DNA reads TGTGCCAGCAGTGAAGACAGTAGCACAGATACGCAGTATTTT.

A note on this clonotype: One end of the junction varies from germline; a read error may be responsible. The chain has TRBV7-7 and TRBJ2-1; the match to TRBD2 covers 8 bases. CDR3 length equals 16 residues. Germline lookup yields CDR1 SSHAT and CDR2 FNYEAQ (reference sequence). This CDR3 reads CASSFSSGGSAGEQFF. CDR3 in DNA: TGTGCTAGCAGCTTTTCGAGCGGGGGCTCCGCCGGGGAGCAGTTCTTC.

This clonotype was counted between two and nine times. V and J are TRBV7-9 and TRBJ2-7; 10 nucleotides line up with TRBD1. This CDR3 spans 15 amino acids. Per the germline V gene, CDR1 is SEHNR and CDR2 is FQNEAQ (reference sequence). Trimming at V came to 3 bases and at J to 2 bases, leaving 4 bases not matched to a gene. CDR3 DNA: TGTGCCAGCAGCTTTTCCGGGACAGGGGCCTACGAGCAGTACTTC. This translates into CASSFSGTGAYEQYF.

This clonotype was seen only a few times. CDR3 region: CASKGEVGNSYNEQFF. DNA of the CDR3: TGCGCCAGCAAGGGGGAGGTAGGGAATAGTTACAATGAGCAGTTCTTC. The rearrangement uses TRBV4-1 and TRBJ2-1; D possibly matches TRBD1 or TRBD2 (6 bases each). The V gene's germline CDR1 is MGHRA and CDR2 YSYEKL. Trimming removed 7 bases from V and 4 bases from J, with 20 bases in between. The CDR3 has 16 amino acids.

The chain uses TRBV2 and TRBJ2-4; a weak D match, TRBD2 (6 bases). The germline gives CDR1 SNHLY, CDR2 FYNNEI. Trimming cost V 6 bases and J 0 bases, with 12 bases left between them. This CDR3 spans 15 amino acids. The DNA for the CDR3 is TGTGCCAGCAGGGACGGGGGACTAGCCAAAAACATTCAGTACTTC. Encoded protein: CASRDGGLAKNIQYF.

The CDR3 here is CASSQGIHEQYF. The CDR3 DNA reads TGTGCCAGCAGTCAGGGGATCCACGAGCAGTACTTC. The chain employs TRBV27 and TRBJ2-7, with D maybe TRBD1 (6 bases). CDR3 length: 12 residues. Trimming removed 5 bases at V and 5 bases at J, with 10 bases between. The germline CDR1 and CDR2 sequences are MNHEY and SMNVEV (reference sequence).

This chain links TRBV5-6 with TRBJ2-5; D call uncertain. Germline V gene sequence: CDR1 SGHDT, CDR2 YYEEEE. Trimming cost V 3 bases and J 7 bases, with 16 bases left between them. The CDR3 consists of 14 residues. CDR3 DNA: TGTGCCAGCAGCTCGCCGAAGGTTTTAGGGACCCAGTACTTC. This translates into CASSSPKVLGTQYF.

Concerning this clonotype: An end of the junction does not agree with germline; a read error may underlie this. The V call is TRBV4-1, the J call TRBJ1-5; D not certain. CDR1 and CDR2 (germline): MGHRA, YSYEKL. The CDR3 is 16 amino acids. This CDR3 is CASSQEPYKSNQPQHF. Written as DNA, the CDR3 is TGTGCCAGCAGCCAAGAGCCATACAAGAGCAATCAGCCCCAGCATTTT.

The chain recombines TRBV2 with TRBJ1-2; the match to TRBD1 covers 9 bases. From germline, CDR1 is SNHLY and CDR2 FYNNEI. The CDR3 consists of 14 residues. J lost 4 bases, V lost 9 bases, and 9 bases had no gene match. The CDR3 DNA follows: TGTGCCAGGACCTCCGGGACAGGGATCTATGGCTACACCTTC. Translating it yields CARTSGTGIYGYTF. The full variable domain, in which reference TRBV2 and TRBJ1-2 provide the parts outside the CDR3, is EPEVTQTPSHQVTQMGQEVILRCVPISNHLYFYWYRQILGQKVEFLVSFYNNEISEKSEIFDDQFSVERPDGSNFTLKIRSTKLEDSAMYFCARTSGTGIYGYTFGSGTRLTVV.

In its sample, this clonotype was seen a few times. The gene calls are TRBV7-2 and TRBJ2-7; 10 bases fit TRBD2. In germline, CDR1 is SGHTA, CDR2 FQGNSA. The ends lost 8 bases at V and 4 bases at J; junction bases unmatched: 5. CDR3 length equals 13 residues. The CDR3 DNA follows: TGTGCCAGCGGAGCGGGGGGGCCTTACGAGCAGTACGTC. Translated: CASGAGGPYEQYV.

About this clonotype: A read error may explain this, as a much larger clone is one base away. This CDR3 is CVSSSGTSGGYEQYF. In DNA, the CDR3 is TGTGTCAGCAGCAGCGGGACTAGCGGGGGCTACGAGCAGTACTTC. The chain has TRBV7-2 and TRBJ2-7; TRBD2 agrees at 14 bases. The germline V gene has CDR1 SGHTA and CDR2 FQGNSA. There are 15 residues in the CDR3.

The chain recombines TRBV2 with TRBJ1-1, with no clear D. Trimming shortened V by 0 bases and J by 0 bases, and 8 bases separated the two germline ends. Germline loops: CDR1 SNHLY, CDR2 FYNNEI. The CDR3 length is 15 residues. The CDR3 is CASSEAPAMNTEAFF. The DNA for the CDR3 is TGTGCCAGCAGTGAAGCCCCAGCCATGAACACTGAAGCTTTCTTT. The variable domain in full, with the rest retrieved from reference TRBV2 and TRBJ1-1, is EPEVTQTPSHQVTQMGQEVILRCVPISNHLYFYWYRQILGQKVEFLVSFYNNEISEKSEIFDDQFSVERPDGSNFTLKIRSTKLEDSAMYFCASSEAPAMNTEAFFGQGTRLTVV.

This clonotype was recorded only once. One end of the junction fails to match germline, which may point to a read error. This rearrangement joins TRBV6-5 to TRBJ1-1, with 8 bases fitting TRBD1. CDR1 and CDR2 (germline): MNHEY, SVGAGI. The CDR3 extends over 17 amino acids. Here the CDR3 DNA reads TGTGCCAACAGTTTTGTAAGGGCGGCGGGACAGGAAACTGAAGCTTTCTTT. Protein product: CANSFVRAAGQETEAFF.

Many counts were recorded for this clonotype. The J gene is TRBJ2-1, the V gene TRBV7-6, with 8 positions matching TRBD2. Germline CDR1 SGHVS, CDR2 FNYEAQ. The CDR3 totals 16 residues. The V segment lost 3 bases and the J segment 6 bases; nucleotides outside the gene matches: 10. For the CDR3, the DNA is TGTGCCAGCAGCTTCCTCGCGGGGGGCCTCCCCAATGAGCAGTTCTTC. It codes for CASSFLAGGLPNEQFF.

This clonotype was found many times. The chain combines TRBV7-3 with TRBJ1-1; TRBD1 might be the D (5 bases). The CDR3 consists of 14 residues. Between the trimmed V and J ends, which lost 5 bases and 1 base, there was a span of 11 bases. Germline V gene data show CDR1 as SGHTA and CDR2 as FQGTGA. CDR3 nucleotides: TGTGCCAGCAGCCCAATTGGGGGGAACACTGAAGCTTTCTTT. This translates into CASSPIGGNTEAFF.

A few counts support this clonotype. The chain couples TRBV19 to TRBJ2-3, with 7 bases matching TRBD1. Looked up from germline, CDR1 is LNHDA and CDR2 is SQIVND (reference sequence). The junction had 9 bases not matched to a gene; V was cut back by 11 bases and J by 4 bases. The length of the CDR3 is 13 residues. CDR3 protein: CAPKRGGADTQYF. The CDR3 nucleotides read TGTGCCCCTAAAAGAGGGGGCGCAGATACGCAGTATTTT.

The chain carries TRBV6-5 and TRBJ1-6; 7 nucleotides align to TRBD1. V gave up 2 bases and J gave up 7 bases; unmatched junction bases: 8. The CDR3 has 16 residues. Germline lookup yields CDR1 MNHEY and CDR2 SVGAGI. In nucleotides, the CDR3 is TGTGCCAGCAGTTACCCCGGGACAGTCGGAAATTCACCCCTCCACTTT. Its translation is CASSYPGTVGNSPLHF.

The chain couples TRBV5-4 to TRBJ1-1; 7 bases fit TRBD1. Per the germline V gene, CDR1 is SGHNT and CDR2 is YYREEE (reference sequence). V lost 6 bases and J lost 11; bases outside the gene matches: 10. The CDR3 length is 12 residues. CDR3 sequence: CASTQPQGVAFF. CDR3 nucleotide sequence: TGTGCCAGCACCCAACCCCAGGGGGTTGCTTTCTTT.

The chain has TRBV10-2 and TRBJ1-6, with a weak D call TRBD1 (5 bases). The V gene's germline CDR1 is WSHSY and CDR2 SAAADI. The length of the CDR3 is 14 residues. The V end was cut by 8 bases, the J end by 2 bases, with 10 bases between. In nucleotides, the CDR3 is TGCGCCAGCTTACAGGAAACCTATAATTCACCCCTCCACTTT. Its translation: CASLQETYNSPLHF.

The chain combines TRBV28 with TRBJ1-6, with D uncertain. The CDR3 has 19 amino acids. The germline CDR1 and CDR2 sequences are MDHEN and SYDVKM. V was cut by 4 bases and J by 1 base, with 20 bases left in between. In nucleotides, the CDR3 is TGTGCCAGCAGTTCGAGGAGTGAGGGTGTAGGGTCCTATAATTCACCCCTCCACTTT. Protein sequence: CASSSRSEGVGSYNSPLHF.

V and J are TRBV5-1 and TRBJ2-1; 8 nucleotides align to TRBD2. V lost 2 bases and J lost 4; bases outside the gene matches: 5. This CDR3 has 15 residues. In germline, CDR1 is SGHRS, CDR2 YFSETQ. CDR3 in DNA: TGCGCCAGCAGCTTCGGGAGGGACATATACAATGAGCAGTTCTTC. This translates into CASSFGRDIYNEQFF.

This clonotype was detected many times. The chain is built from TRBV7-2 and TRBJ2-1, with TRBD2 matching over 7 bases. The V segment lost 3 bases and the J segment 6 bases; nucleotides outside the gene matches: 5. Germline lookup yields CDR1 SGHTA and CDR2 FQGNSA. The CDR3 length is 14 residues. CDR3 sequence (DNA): TGTGCCAGCAGCTTTGGTGGGGGGGTCAATGAGCAGTTCTTC. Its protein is CASSFGGGVNEQFF.

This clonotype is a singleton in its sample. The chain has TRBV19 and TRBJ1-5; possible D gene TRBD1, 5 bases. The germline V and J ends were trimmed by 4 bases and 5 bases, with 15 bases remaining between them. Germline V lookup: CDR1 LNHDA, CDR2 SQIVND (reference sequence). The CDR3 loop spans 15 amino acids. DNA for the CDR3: TGTGCCAGTAGTAGCTCAGGGAGGTTGGATCAGCCCCAGCATTTT. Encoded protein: CASSSSGRLDQPQHF.

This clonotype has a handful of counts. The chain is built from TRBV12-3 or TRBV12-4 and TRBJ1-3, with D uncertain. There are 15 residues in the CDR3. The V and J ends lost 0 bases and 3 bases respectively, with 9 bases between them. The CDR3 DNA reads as TGTGCCAGCAGTTTAGCGGCGGGATTTGGAAACACCATATATTTT. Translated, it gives CASSLAAGFGNTIYF.

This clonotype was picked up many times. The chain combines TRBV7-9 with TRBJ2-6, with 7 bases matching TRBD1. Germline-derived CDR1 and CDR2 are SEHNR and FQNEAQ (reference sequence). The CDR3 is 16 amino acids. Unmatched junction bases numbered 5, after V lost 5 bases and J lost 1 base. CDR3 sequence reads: CASSPSTGSGANVLTF. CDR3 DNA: TGTGCCAGCAGCCCCTCGACAGGGTCTGGGGCCAACGTCCTGACTTTC. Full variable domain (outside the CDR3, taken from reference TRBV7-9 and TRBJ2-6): DTGVSQNPRHKITKRGQNVTFRCDPISEHNRLYWYRQTLGQGPEFLTYFQNEAQLEKSRLLSDRFSAERPKGSFSTLEIQRTEQGDSAMYLCASSPSTGSGANVLTFGAGSRLTVL.